This TCR beta chain was sequenced for a study of T cells in Graves' hyperthyroidism and ophthalmopathy. General study findings and limits: Most expanded thyroid clonotypes above 0.001 recurred in blood.

Sampled blood dates from first hyperthyroidism diagnosis, and it precedes any ophthalmopathy symptoms. Amplification targeted TCR beta CDR3 regions from RNA transcripts. The TCR CDR3 was amplified in a first-round RT-PCR using the HTBI primer set. TCRdb itself ran the multiplex PCR reads through MiXCR, one entry per CDR3 protein. The sample lists 300,000 to 450,000 distinct CDR3 sequences, approximately 14% occurring once. Germline V CDR1 and CDR2: MNHNS, SASEGT. V lost 1 base and J 1 base, leaving 8 bases between the germline ends. The CDR3 extends over 15 amino acids. There are many counts of this clonotype. What it recognizes is unknown.

The chain joins TRBV6-1 to TRBJ1-5; perhaps TRBD1 as D (6 bases). The sequence was obtained from a woman aged 18-29 years with Graves' hyperthyroidism that later progressed to Graves' ophthalmopathy. Sequenced: blood. CDR3 coding DNA: TGTGCCAGCAGTGAAGTGGGGGGCAGCAATCAGCCCCAGCATTTT. It codes for CASSEVGGSNQPQHF.